This is a list of T cell receptor beta chains from one sample in a study of T cell responses to AZD1222 COVID-19 vaccine. Sequencing was performed with immunoSEQ multiplex PCR; in TCRdb, only in-frame clones are kept and a portion is missing. In the table there are 120,000 or so clones, roughly 91% of which are singletons. Sequencing used peripheral blood, obtained 28 days after the second AZD1222 dose. All receptors come from an adult who received the AZD1222 COVID-19 vaccine. Both conserved end residues are part of each CDR3. D genes are given only for firm matches. Size tells how often a clone was seen (once, few, many) or the class of an expanded clone, and some rows leave it out.

CDR3 length,J gene,V gene,D gene,clone size,CDR3 DNA,CDR3 protein
15,TRBJ1-5,TRBV28,NA,few,TGTGCCAGCAGTTTATATGACAGTGGCAATCAGGCCCAGCATTTT,CASSLYDSGNQAQHF
16,TRBJ2-3,TRBV6-4,NA,NA,TGTGCCTCAAACCGGGACGCAAAACCTAGCACAGATACGCAGTATTTT,CASNRDAKPSTDTQYF
15,TRBJ1-4,TRBV2,TRBD1,NA,TGTGCCAGCAGGCGACAGGGCCCAACTAATGAAAAACTGTTTTTT,CASRRQGPTNEKLFF
13,TRBJ1-1,TRBV7-6,NA,NA,TGTGCCAGCAGCTTAGGAGAGAACACTGAAGCTTTCTTT,CASSLGENTEAFF
15,TRBJ2-2,TRBV10-3,TRBD1,NA,TGTGCCACCCTGGGACAGGGGGGAGACACCGGGGAGCTGTTTTTT,CATLGQGGDTGELFF
12,TRBJ2-5,TRBV7-2,NA,NA,TGTGCCAGCAGCTTAGACAGAGAGACCCAGTACTTC,CASSLDRETQYF
13,TRBJ2-7,TRBV9,TRBD1,NA,TGTGCCAGCAGCCCGACAGGGTCCTACGAGCAGTACTTC,CASSPTGSYEQYF
12,TRBJ2-1,TRBV2,TRBD2,once,TGTGCCAGCAGTGAAATGGGGGGGGAGCAGTTCTTC,CASSEMGGEQFF
17,TRBJ2-7,TRBV15,NA,NA,TGTGCCACCAGCAGAGATAGGGGATTCGAGGTTTCCTACGAGCAGTACTTC,CATSRDRGFEVSYEQYF
16,TRBJ2-4,TRBV23-1,NA,once,TGCGCCAGCAGTCACCCCGGACGGCTAGCCAAAAACATTCAGTACTTC,CASSHPGRLAKNIQYF
15,TRBJ2-2,TRBV5-1,TRBD2,NA,TGCGCCAGCAGCTTTAGCGGGGCGGAGTCCGGGGAGCTGTTTTTT,CASSFSGAESGELFF
12,TRBJ1-5,TRBV28,NA,NA,TGTGCCAACAACAGGGTTGGGCAGCCCCAGCATTTT,CANNRVGQPQHF
16,TRBJ1-2,TRBV7-8,NA,NA,TGTGCCAGCAGCTTAGAGGGGGGGCTGGATAACTATGGCTACACCTTC,CASSLEGGLDNYGYTF
16,TRBJ2-5,TRBV11-2,NA,NA,TGTGCCAGCAGCTTAGTGATTGGCCGGGCAGGCGGCACCCAGTACTTC,CASSLVIGRAGGTQYF
13,TRBJ1-6,TRBV2,NA,NA,TGTGCCAGCACCGGACGGGCGGGATCACCCCTCCACTTT,CASTGRAGSPLHF
13,TRBJ2-7,TRBV28,NA,NA,TGTGCCAGCAGTCCCGCCGTGGGAGGGGGCGTAGTATTC,CASSPAVGGGVVF
13,TRBJ1-3,TRBV6-4,NA,NA,TGTGCCAGCAGTGACGGGGATGGAAACACCATATATTTT,CASSDGDGNTIYF
16,TRBJ2-1,TRBV7-3,NA,NA,TGTGCCAGCAGCCCCTCCGGGACCCTTAACGTGGCTGAGCAGTTCTTC,CASSPSGTLNVAEQFF
15,TRBJ1-4,TRBV6-5,TRBD1,NA,TGTGCCAGCAGAGACGGGACAGCCACTAATGAAAAACTGTTTTTT,CASRDGTATNEKLFF
13,TRBJ2-7,TRBV7-2,NA,NA,TGTGCCAGCAGCACAGGACGATCCTACGAGCAGTACTTC,CASSTGRSYEQYF